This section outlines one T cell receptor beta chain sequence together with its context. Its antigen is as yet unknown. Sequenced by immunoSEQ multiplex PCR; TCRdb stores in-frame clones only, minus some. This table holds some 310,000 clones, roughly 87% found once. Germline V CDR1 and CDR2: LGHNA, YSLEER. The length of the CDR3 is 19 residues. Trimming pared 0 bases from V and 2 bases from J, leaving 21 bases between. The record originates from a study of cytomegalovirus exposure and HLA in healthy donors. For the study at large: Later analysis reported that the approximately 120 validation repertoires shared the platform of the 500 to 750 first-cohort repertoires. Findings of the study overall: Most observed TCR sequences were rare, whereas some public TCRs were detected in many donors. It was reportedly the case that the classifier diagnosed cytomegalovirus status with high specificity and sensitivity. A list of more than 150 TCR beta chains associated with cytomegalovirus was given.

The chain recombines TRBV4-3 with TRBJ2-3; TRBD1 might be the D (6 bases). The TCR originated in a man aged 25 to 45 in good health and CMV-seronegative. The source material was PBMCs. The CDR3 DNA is TGCGCCAGCAGCCAAGAATCAAATTCGGACAGCCGGATCACAGATACGCAGTATTTT. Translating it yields CASSQESNSDSRITDTQYF.